The present entry profiles one T cell receptor beta chain with its context. Authors' analysis steps: By means of reference gene primer amplification, nucleated cell counts were estimated. Measured with immunoSEQ multiplex PCR; TCRdb has only the in-frame clones, and not every one. The DNA was the basis for D and trimming; V, J and clone size are from that table. The table lists about 180,000 clones, over 75% of them singletons. The germline V gene encodes CDR1 LNHDA and CDR2 SQIVND (reference sequence). The CDR3 spans 13 residues. The ends lost 8 bases at V and 0 bases at J; junction bases unmatched: 1. This record belongs to a study of blood T cell repertoires in COVID-19. Study-wide background: The samples span acute and convalescent COVID-19 from the United States, Italy and Spain. T cells, B-cell-depleted T cells, or PBMCs supplied cDNA or gDNA.

This receptor was taken from a man between 65 and 80 years old with active or convalescent COVID-19. The chain couples TRBV19 to TRBJ2-3; 8 bases line up with TRBD2. Source material: peripheral blood. The CDR3 loop is CASSSGSTDTQYF. CDR3 nucleotides: TGTGCCAGTTCTAGCGGGAGCACAGATACGCAGTATTTT.